The present T cell receptor (beta chain) was sequenced within a study of shared clonotypes between healthy human individuals. The wider study: Participating donors consisted of a couple of women and a few men aged 18 to 49.

The assay used deep level. Using immunoSEQ multiplex PCR, the repertoire was profiled, and TCRdb retains in-frame clones only, with some absent. Here the sample spans some 500,000 clones, roughly 85% being singletons. Germline CDR1 is MDHEN and CDR2 is SYDVKM. V was clipped by 2 bases and J by 1 base; unmatched bases: 1. The CDR3 spans 14 residues. The material sequenced was PBMCs. The V call is TRBV28, the J call TRBJ2-5, with 7 nucleotides matching TRBD2. The clonotype was recovered from a woman between 40 and 50 years old in good health. Some clones in this sample may be carry-over from other donors' samples. CDR3 region: CASSLSGVQETQYF. The DNA for the CDR3 is TGTGCCAGCAGTTTAAGCGGGGTCCAAGAGACCCAGTACTTC.